The clone carrying this TCR beta chain has only one observation. This sample is part of a study of shared clonotypes between healthy human individuals. Per germline, CDR1 SGHDT and CDR2 YYEEEE. Trimming cost V 3 bases and J 2 bases; bases outside gene matches: 10. CDR3 size: 17 residues. Naivety among CD8 cells was defined by CD45RO negativity and positive CCR7 selection, thereby excluding terminally differentiated effector memory CD45RA+ cells. Only in-frame clones appear in the TCRdb table, and some are missing; sequencing was by immunoSEQ multiplex PCR. The data contain over 2 million clones, about 95% of them seen just once; the ten biggest clones take up about 1.1%.

Specimen: naive CD8+ T cells sorted from blood. The chain couples TRBV5-6 to TRBJ2-7; 11 positions agree with TRBD1. This clonotype originated in a man between 18 and 35 years old in good health. CDR3 nucleotides: TGTGCCAGCAGCTGGGCCGGGACAGGGGGACACCCCTACGAGCAGTACTTC. This translates into CASSWAGTGGHPYEQYF.